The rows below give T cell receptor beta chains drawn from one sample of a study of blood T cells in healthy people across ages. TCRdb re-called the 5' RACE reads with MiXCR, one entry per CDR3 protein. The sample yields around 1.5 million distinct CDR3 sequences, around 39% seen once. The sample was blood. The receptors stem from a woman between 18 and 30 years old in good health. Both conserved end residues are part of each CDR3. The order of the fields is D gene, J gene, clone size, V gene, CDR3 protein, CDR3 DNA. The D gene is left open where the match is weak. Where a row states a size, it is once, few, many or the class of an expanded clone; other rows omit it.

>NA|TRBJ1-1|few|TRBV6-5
CASSYSIPGALTEAFF
TGTGCCAGCAGTTACTCGATTCCAGGCGCCTTAACTGAAGCTTTCTTT
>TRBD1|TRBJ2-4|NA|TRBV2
CASSEGGQGAFVKNIQYF
TGTGCCAGCAGTGAGGGCGGACAGGGGGCGTTTGTCAAAAACATTCAGTACTTC
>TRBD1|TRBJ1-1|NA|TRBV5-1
CASSLDPTGGWTEAFF
TGCGCCAGCAGCTTGGACCCTACAGGGGGATGGACTGAAGCTTTCTTT
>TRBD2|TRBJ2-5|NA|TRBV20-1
CSAASGGEETQYF
TGCAGTGCTGCCAGCGGGGGGGAAGAGACCCAGTACTTC
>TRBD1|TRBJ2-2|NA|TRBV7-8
CASSLATTGGGELFF
TGTGCCAGCAGCTTAGCAACGACAGGGGGCGGGGAGCTGTTTTTT
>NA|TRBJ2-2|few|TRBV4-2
CASSRASGSNTGELFF
TGTGCCAGCAGCCGCGCGTCGGGGTCGAACACCGGGGAGCTGTTTTTT
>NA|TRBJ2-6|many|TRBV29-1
CSASSGANVLTF
TGCAGCGCCAGCTCTGGGGCCAACGTCCTGACTTTC
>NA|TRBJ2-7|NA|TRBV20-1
CSANRDDEQYF
TGCAGTGCTAACAGGGACGATGAGCAGTACTTC
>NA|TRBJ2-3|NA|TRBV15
CATSRGVESTDTQYF
TGTGCCACCAGCAGGGGAGTAGAATCCACAGATACGCAGTATTTT
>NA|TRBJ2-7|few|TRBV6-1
CASIYGLSSYEQYF
TGTGCCAGCATTTACGGGCTGAGCTCCTACGAGCAGTACTTC
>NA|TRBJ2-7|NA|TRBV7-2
CASSPATAPYEQYF
TGTGCCAGCAGCCCAGCGACAGCCCCCTACGAGCAGTACTTC
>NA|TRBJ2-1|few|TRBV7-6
CASSGNGNEQFF
TGTGCCAGCAGCGGCAATGGCAATGAGCAGTTCTTC
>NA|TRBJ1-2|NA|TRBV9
CASSAGVGGYTF
TGTGCCAGCAGCGCAGGGGTTGGCGGCTACACCTTC
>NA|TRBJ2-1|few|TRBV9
CASSVVSEGFNYNEQFF
TGTGCCAGCAGCGTAGTATCAGAAGGGTTCAACTACAATGAGCAGTTCTTC
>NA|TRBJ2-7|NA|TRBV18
CASRGRPRRDYEQYF
TGTGCCAGCCGCGGGCGACCTCGCAGGGACTACGAGCAGTACTTC
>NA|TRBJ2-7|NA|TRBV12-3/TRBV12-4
CASSFSISGHNEQYF
TGTGCCAGCAGTTTTTCGATTAGCGGACACAATGAGCAGTACTTC
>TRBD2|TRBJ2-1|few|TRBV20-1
CSAFSGSRNNEQFF
TGCAGTGCCTTTAGCGGGAGCCGGAACAATGAGCAGTTCTTC
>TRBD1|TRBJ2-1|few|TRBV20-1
CSALTDRALDNEQFF
TGCAGTGCTTTGACCGACAGGGCCCTCGACAATGAGCAGTTCTTC
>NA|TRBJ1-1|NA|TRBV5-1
CASSPISANTEAFF
TGCGCCAGCAGCCCGATCTCGGCGAACACTGAAGCTTTCTTT
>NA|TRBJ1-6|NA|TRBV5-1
CASSLAHLDSPLHF
TGCGCCAGCAGCTTGGCACACCTCGACTCACCCCTCCACTTT
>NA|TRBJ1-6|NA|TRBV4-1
CASSQDIRIGSEPLHF
TGCGCCAGCAGCCAAGATATACGGATAGGGTCAGAACCCCTCCACTTT
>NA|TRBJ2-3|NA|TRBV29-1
CSAEQGADTQYF
TGCAGCGCCGAACAGGGCGCAGATACGCAGTATTTT
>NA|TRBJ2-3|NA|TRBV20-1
CSAGTAGADTQYF
TGCAGTGCCGGGACCGCGGGCGCAGATACGCAGTATTTT
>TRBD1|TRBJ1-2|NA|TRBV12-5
CASGFSIPGQVLGYTF
TGTGCTAGTGGTTTCTCAATCCCGGGACAGGTTCTTGGCTACACCTTC
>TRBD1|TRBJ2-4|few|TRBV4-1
CASSQTGEFAKNIQYF
TGCGCCAGCAGCCAAACAGGGGAATTTGCCAAAAACATTCAGTACTTC
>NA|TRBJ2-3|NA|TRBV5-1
CASSSSGQGIRWADTQYF
TGCGCCAGCAGCTCGTCAGGGCAGGGTATTCGATGGGCAGATACGCAGTATTTT
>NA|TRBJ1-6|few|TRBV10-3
CAISNLQSDNSPLHF
TGTGCCATCAGTAACCTTCAGTCGGATAATTCACCCCTCCACTTT
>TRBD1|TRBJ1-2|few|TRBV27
CASRITGGDGYTF
TGTGCCAGCAGAATAACAGGGGGAGACGGCTACACCTTC
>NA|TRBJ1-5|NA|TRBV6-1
CASSEAHQDRFLISNQPQHF
TGTGCCAGCAGTGAAGCTCACCAGGACAGATTTTTGATTAGCAATCAGCCCCAGCATTTT
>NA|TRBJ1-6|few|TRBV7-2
CASSVNQGTNSPLHF
TGTGCCAGCAGCGTAAATCAGGGTACTAATTCACCCCTCCACTTT
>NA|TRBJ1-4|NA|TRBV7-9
CASSSSQSNEKLFF
TGTGCCAGCAGCTCCTCTCAGAGTAATGAAAAACTGTTTTTT
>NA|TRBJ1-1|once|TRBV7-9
CASSKEGQFNTEAFF
TGTGCCAGCAGCAAAGAGGGACAATTTAACACTGAAGCTTTCTTT
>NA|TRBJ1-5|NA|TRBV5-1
CASSLEGQRPKHF
TGCGCCAGCAGCTTGGAGGGCCAGAGGCCCAAGCATTTT
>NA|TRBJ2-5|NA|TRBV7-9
CASSLARGSQETQYF
TGTGCCAGCAGCTTGGCCCGTGGGTCCCAAGAGACCCAGTACTTC
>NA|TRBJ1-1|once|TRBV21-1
CASSKEAKNTEAFF
TGTGCCAGCAGCAAGGAAGCAAAGAACACTGAAGCTTTCTTT
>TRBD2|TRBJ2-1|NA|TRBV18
CASSLSASGRGSEQFF
TGTGCCAGCTCACTCTCGGCTAGCGGGAGGGGAAGTGAGCAGTTCTTC
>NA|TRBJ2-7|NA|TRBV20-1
CSARDAFWAEQYF
TGCAGTGCTAGAGATGCCTTCTGGGCCGAGCAGTACTTC
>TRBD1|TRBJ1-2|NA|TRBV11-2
CASRQSTGGYGYTF
TGTGCCAGCAGACAATCAACAGGGGGCTATGGCTACACCTTC
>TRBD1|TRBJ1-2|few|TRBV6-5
CASRPGQQARGYTF
TGTGCCAGCAGGCCGGGACAGCAAGCGAGGGGCTACACCTTC
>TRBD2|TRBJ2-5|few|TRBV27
CASSWRQRFSGGLQETQYF
TGTGCCAGCAGTTGGCGGCAAAGATTTAGCGGGGGCCTCCAAGAGACCCAGTACTTC